Listed below are T cell receptor beta chains from one sample, sequenced in a study of cytomegalovirus exposure and HLA in healthy donors. TCRdb's copy holds only in-frame clones and misses some; the assay was immunoSEQ multiplex PCR. The repertoire holds approximately 56,000 clones, with roughly 72% as singletons. Sequences were obtained from PBMCs. Receptors originate from a woman aged 50 to 65 in good health and CMV-seropositive. Each CDR3 is given with its conserved first and last residue. Fields, in order: V gene, J gene, CDR3 protein.

>TRBV7-6|NA
CASSFTDTYEQYF
>TRBV30|TRBJ1-1
CAWRLSDREAFF
>TRBV28|TRBJ1-2
CASSLGTDLYGYTF
>TRBV9|TRBJ2-7
CASSEFSSGEQYF
>TRBV29-1|TRBJ2-3
CSVVPLAEYTDTQYF
>TRBV7-2|TRBJ1-3
CASRWGDGPGNTIYF
>TRBV18|TRBJ1-4
CASSLSNRANEKLFF
>TRBV28|TRBJ2-7
CASSSQREGTYEQYF
>TRBV2|TRBJ2-1
CASSPFLGTVYNEQFF
>TRBV6-6|TRBJ2-4
CASRHRGGNIQYF
>TRBV11-2|TRBJ2-3
CASSLEGVLAGGADTQYF
>TRBV6-1|TRBJ1-2
CASSVYKGPGYGYTF
>TRBV14|TRBJ1-2
CASSARQGGYGFYGYTF
>TRBV7-2|TRBJ1-6
CASTLYSAPLHF
>TRBV4-3|TRBJ2-3
CASSLSAVADTQYF
>TRBV28|TRBJ2-7
CASSSPTETGEQYF
>TRBV11-2|TRBJ2-7
CASSPHLGRSAYEQYF